A single T cell receptor beta chain is shown here with its context. Across 18 months, stable Graves' hyperthyroidism was marked by no progression to ophthalmopathy. The source material, RNA transcripts, was used to amplify TCR beta CDR3 regions. The TCR CDR3 was amplified in a first-round RT-PCR using the HTBI primer set. MiXCR was run by TCRdb on the multiplex PCR reads, yielding one entry per CDR3 protein. The sample lists around 350,000 distinct CDR3 sequences, about a fifth occurring once. The data were obtained in a study of T cells in Graves' hyperthyroidism and ophthalmopathy. CDR3 size: 15 residues. Per germline, CDR1 SGHTA and CDR2 FQGNSA. The V gene end was trimmed by 5 bases and the J gene end by 5 bases; junction bases not matched to a gene: 10.

V and J are TRBV7-2 and TRBJ1-1; TRBD1 agrees at 8 bases. The specimen was blood. This sequence was found in a woman aged 18 to 35 with Graves' hyperthyroidism. CDR3 region: CASSLQGQVETEAFF. The CDR3 bases are TGTGCCAGCAGCCTACAGGGACAGGTGGAAACTGAAGCTTTCTTT.